Presented here are 23 T cell receptor beta chains from one specimen sequenced in a study of blood T cell repertoires in COVID-19. Here immunoSEQ multiplex PCR was the method, and the copy in TCRdb shows in-frame clones only, minus some. The sample consists of more than 300,000 clones, under 95% of them appearing once. The sample was PBMCs or T cells enriched from blood (not recorded which). The receptors were gathered from a woman aged 30 to 39 who had recovered from COVID-19.

This chain connects TRBV5-1 to TRBJ1-1; D may be TRBD1 (5 bases). The CDR3 is 13 residues long. The V end lost 4 bases, the J end lost 3 bases, and 10 bases lay between the germline ends. Germline V lookup: CDR1 SGHRS, CDR2 YFSETQ. The DNA for the CDR3 is TGCGCCAGCAGCCGGGGGGACGACACTGAAGCTTTCTTT. Its protein is CASSRGDDTEAFF.

This chain connects TRBV15 to TRBJ1-3; D may be TRBD1 (6 bases). The germline V gene encodes CDR1 LNHNV and CDR2 YYDKDF (reference sequence). The V gene lost 3 bases and the J gene lost 0 bases, with 12 bases spanning the gap. This CDR3 comprises 16 residues. As DNA, the CDR3 is TGTGCCACCAGCAGCCGCCGGGACATCTCTGGAAACACCATATATTTT. Amino acid sequence: CATSSRRDISGNTIYF. The variable domain in full, completed from reference TRBV15 and TRBJ1-3, reads DAMVIQNPRYQVTQFGKPVTLSCSQTLNHNVMYWYQQKSSQAPKLLFHYYDKDFNNEADTPDNFQSRRPNTSFCFLDIRSPGLGDTAMYLCATSSRRDISGNTIYFGEGSWLTVV.

The V and J genes are TRBV30 and TRBJ1-3; D gene unclear. The CDR3 sequence is 13 residues long. Trimming removed 3 bases at V and 4 bases at J, with 10 bases between. Germline CDR1 is GTSNPN and CDR2 is SVGIG (reference sequence). The CDR3 reads CAWSGVVGNTIYF. DNA of the CDR3: TGTGCCTGGAGCGGGGTGGTAGGAAACACCATATATTTT.

This chain uses TRBV27 with TRBJ1-5, with a weak D call TRBD1 (5 bases). The V gene's germline CDR1 is MNHEY and CDR2 SMNVEV (reference sequence). The V and J ends lost 4 bases and 5 bases respectively, with 15 bases between them. The CDR3 loop spans 15 amino acids. The CDR3 DNA sequence: TGTGCCAGCAGTTCCCTCGGGACTCCGGATCAGCCCCAGCATTTT. It yields the protein CASSSLGTPDQPQHF.

The chain employs TRBV28 and TRBJ1-4; D is ambiguous. CDR1 and CDR2 (germline): MDHEN, SYDVKM. The CDR3 has 15 amino acids. V shed 6 bases and J shed 7 bases, with 18 bases lying between them. The CDR3 DNA reads as TGTGCCAGCAGCACAGCCCAGTCTTCTGGTGAAAAACTGTTTTTT. This sequence encodes CASSTAQSSGEKLFF.

The J gene is TRBJ1-2, the V gene TRBV29-1; D is uncertain. CDR3 size: 11 residues. Germline V gene sequence: CDR1 SQVTM, CDR2 ANQGSEA. The V end lost 4 bases, the J end lost 6 bases, and 9 bases lay between the germline ends. CDR3 sequence: CSVVGGNGYTF. In nucleotides, the CDR3 is TGCAGCGTTGTAGGAGGTAATGGCTACACCTTC.

Turning to this clone: The same CDR3 is also encoded by other DNA sequences in this sample. V gene TRBV7-9 combines with J gene TRBJ1-1, with 8 positions matching TRBD1. The CDR3 is 13 amino acids. Losses at the gene ends were 2 bases for V and 4 bases for J; bases not matched to a gene: 0. The germline V gene has CDR1 SEHNR and CDR2 FQNEAQ (reference sequence). CDR3 coding DNA: TGTGCCAGCAGCTTAACAGGGGGCACTGAAGCTTTCTTT. Its translation is CASSLTGGTEAFF. The variable domain in full, with the rest retrieved from reference TRBV7-9 and TRBJ1-1, is DTGVSQNPRHKITKRGQNVTFRCDPISEHNRLYWYRQTLGQGPEFLTYFQNEAQLEKSRLLSDRFSAERPKGSFSTLEIQRTEQGDSAMYLCASSLTGGTEAFFGQGTRLTVV.

The rearrangement joins TRBV28 to TRBJ1-5; unclear D gene. This CDR3 is built from 14 residues. From germline, CDR1 is MDHEN and CDR2 SYDVKM. V was shortened by 3 bases and J by 5 bases, with 11 bases between the two germline ends. In DNA form, the CDR3 reads TGTGCCAGCAGTTTGCGGGGAAGGGATCAGCCCCAGCATTTT. Protein sequence: CASSLRGRDQPQHF.

V gene TRBV7-2 combines with J gene TRBJ2-7; 9 bases are shared with TRBD1. With 6 bases clipped from V and 6 bases from J, the junction kept 6 bases outside the gene matches. The CDR3 is 13 amino acids. The germline V gene has CDR1 SGHTA and CDR2 FQGNSA. The CDR3 reads CASRSGTGTEQYF. CDR3 nucleotide sequence: TGTGCCAGCAGGTCCGGGACAGGGACCGAGCAGTACTTC.

The chain links TRBV4-2 to TRBJ2-1; 10 bases align to TRBD2. V lost 7 bases, J lost 4 bases, and 7 bases stayed unmatched. Per germline, CDR1 LGHNA and CDR2 YNFKEQ. This CDR3 is 15 amino acids long. As DNA, the CDR3 is TGTGCCAGCACTCTTGGACTAGCGGATTACAATGAGCAGTTCTTC. As protein: CASTLGLADYNEQFF.

The chain carries TRBV10-2 and TRBJ1-3, with a tentative D call TRBD1 (5 bases). The germline V and J ends were trimmed by 0 bases and 0 bases, with 15 bases remaining between them. The length of the CDR3 is 18 residues. The germline gives CDR1 WSHSY, CDR2 SAAADI. The CDR3 region is CASSESGKTASSGNTIYF. The DNA of the CDR3 is TGCGCCAGCAGTGAGTCTGGAAAGACAGCTTCCTCTGGAAACACCATATATTTT.

This clone was recorded once. The chain is built from TRBV18 and TRBJ1-1; D unresolved. V lost 0 bases and J 0 bases, leaving 11 bases between the germline ends. CDR1 is KGHSH and CDR2 is LQKENI in the germline V gene. The CDR3 spans 16 residues. The CDR3 coding sequence is TGTGCCAGCTCACCACCTACATGGGCAGTGAACACTGAAGCTTTCTTT. Amino acid sequence: CASSPPTWAVNTEAFF.

J is TRBJ2-7 and V is TRBV13, with a tentative D call TRBD2 (7 bases). Trimming removed 5 bases from V and 9 bases from J, with 17 bases in between. The CDR3 length is 13 residues. Germline V CDR1 and CDR2: PRHDT, FYEKMQ (reference sequence). In DNA, the CDR3 is TGTGCCAGCAGCCCTACTAGCGAGGGGGGGCAGTACTTC. This encodes CASSPTSEGGQYF.

The chain has TRBV7-6 and TRBJ2-5; D is possibly TRBD2 (6 bases). The V end was cut by 0 bases, the J end by 9 bases, with 8 bases between. The CDR3 contains 12 residues. Per germline, CDR1 SGHVS and CDR2 FNYEAQ. CDR3 loop: CASSLATGAQYF. The CDR3 nucleotides read TGTGCCAGCAGCTTAGCGACGGGGGCCCAGTACTTC.

The rearrangement links TRBV30 to TRBJ2-3, with a tentative D call TRBD2 (6 bases). The CDR3 consists of 14 residues. Per the germline V gene, CDR1 is GTSNPN and CDR2 is SVGIG (reference sequence). V dropped 2 bases and J dropped 2 bases, with 11 bases sitting between them. CDR3 coding DNA: TGTGCCTGGAGTTTAGCGGCCTCCACAGATACGCAGTATTTT. It translates to CAWSLAASTDTQYF.

V usage is TRBV3-1 (or the pseudogene TRBV3-2) and J usage is TRBJ2-7, with 7 bases identical to TRBD1. There are 18 residues in the CDR3. With V trimmed by 0 bases and J by 5 bases, 16 bases remained unmatched. CDR1 is LGHDT, CDR2 YNNKEL, per germline (reference sequence). CDR3 region: CASSQDPPDRAKRDEQYF. CDR3 DNA: TGTGCCAGCAGCCAAGATCCCCCCGACAGGGCTAAGAGGGACGAGCAGTACTTC.

CDR3 loop: CASSLVGQGNEQYF. For the CDR3, the DNA is TGTGCCAGCAGCTTGGTCGGACAGGGTAACGAGCAGTACTTC. The chain joins TRBV5-6 to TRBJ2-7; 8 nucleotides line up with TRBD1. Germline V lookup: CDR1 SGHDT, CDR2 YYEEEE. This CDR3 comprises 14 residues. With 0 bases clipped from V and 5 bases from J, the junction kept 4 bases outside the gene matches.

This clone was seen more than once but under ten times. In nucleotides, the CDR3 is TGTGCCAGCAGCTTAGCACGGACTAGCGGGACCCCAGATACGCAGTATTTT. The encoded protein is CASSLARTSGTPDTQYF. This chain joins TRBV7-4 and TRBJ2-3; TRBD2 agrees at 12 bases. V shed 0 bases and J 4 bases; nucleotides not matched to a gene: 5. Germline V gene data show CDR1 as SGHVT and CDR2 as SQSDAQ. The CDR3 is made up of 17 amino acids.

The chain joins TRBV5-5 to TRBJ1-6; 8 bases are shared with TRBD1. The CDR3 loop spans 15 amino acids. Germline V CDR1 and CDR2: SGHKS, YYEKEE (reference sequence). The J segment lost 8 bases and the V segment lost 5 bases, leaving 9 bases of the junction unmatched. The CDR3 is CASSFQGASDSPLHF. CDR3 nucleotides: TGTGCCAGCAGTTTTCAGGGGGCTTCTGATTCACCCCTCCACTTT.

This sequence joins TRBV6-5 and TRBJ1-1, with a tentative D call TRBD1 (5 bases). Looked up from germline, CDR1 is MNHEY and CDR2 is SVGAGI. Trimming removed 6 bases at V and 4 bases at J, with 12 bases between. The CDR3 is made up of 13 amino acids. Here the CDR3 reads CASRLMGGTEAFF. In DNA form, the CDR3 reads TGTGCCAGCAGGCTTATGGGGGGCACTGAAGCTTTCTTT.

The chain is built from TRBV5-6 and TRBJ2-1; weak D call: TRBD1 (6 bases). CDR1 and CDR2 from the germline V gene are SGHDT and YYEEEE. V was pared by 6 bases and J by 7 bases, with 26 bases between. The CDR3 contains 17 residues. This chain's CDR3 is CASTRRTVPIWPNEQFF. The CDR3 bases are TGTGCCAGCACCCGGAGGACAGTCCCCATCTGGCCGAATGAGCAGTTCTTC.

The chain has TRBV28 and TRBJ1-2; TRBD1 is a possible D gene (5 bases). Per the germline V gene, CDR1 is MDHEN and CDR2 is SYDVKM. Trimming pared 2 bases from V and 2 bases from J, leaving 15 bases between. The CDR3 sequence is 16 residues long. For the CDR3, the DNA is TGTGCCAGCAGTTTAAGTCGAGGGACTAAGAACTATGGCTACACCTTC. Amino acid sequence: CASSLSRGTKNYGYTF.

This clone has a handful of counts. This chain connects TRBV6-1 to TRBJ1-3; unclear D gene. V gave up 1 base and J gave up 0 bases, with 7 bases separating them. CDR3 length equals 15 residues. Germline V gene data show CDR1 as MNHNS and CDR2 as SASEGT. CDR3 sequence: CASSEGIYSGNTIYF. As DNA, the CDR3 is TGTGCCAGCAGTGAAGGAATCTACTCTGGAAACACCATATATTTT.